Sequencing of this T cell receptor beta chain was carried out in a study of regulatory T cells in long-lasting Graves disease. Germline V CDR1 and CDR2: DFQATT, SNEGSKA (reference sequence). V was pared by 0 bases and J by 4 bases, with 11 bases between. The CDR3 extends over 14 amino acids. As to this clonotype: Its target is not known.

The time point here: newly diagnosed GD, antithyroid drugs for less than 3 months. PBMC RNA served as the TCR library source. The study's findings and limits: Preferential use of TRBV28, TRBJ1-2 and TRBJ2-5 was seen in persistent disease.

CDR3 regions were amplified by Arm-PCR using iRepertoire HTBI primers to build TCR beta libraries. One entry per CDR3 protein, called by TCRdb with MiXCR from the multiplex PCR reads. This table has approximately 390,000 distinct CDR3 sequences, around 15% appearing once. This sample also belongs to another study, concerning T cells in Graves' hyperthyroidism and ophthalmopathy. Per that study: Over 18 months, lack of ophthalmopathy progression marked Graves' hyperthyroidism as stable. In simple terms, a model built on 13 V-J features told ophthalmopathy apart from stable hyperthyroidism.

The sequencing here drew on peripheral blood mononuclear cells (PBMCs), taken at new diagnosis, from a patient treated with antithyroid drugs. The source of this sequence is a woman between 18 and 29 years old with Graves disease. This rearrangement joins TRBV20-1 to TRBJ2-3, with no clear D. For the CDR3, the DNA is TGCAGTGCTAGAGATCGGCTAGTACCAGATACGCAGTATTTT. Translated, it gives CSARDRLVPDTQYF.